These 21 T cell receptor beta chains share one sample of origin, sequenced in a study of shared clonotypes between healthy human individuals. Here immunoSEQ multiplex PCR was the method, and the copy in TCRdb shows in-frame clones only, minus some. Altogether 1 million to 1.2 million clones are present, 60% to 80% being singletons, with the ten largest covering over 0.8%. The material sequenced was memory CD4+ T cells from PBMCs. The subset: CD45RA-negative fraction. These receptors all come from a man between 18 and 35 years old in good health. Some clones in this sample may be carry-over from other donors' samples.

Concerning this clone: Other nucleotide sequences from this sample produce the same CDR3. The CDR3 here is CASSLVGSGNTIYF. CDR3 nucleotide sequence: TGTGCCAGCAGCCTAGTAGGGTCTGGAAACACCATATATTTT. V and J are TRBV11-2 and TRBJ1-3; D gene unclear. This CDR3 contains 14 residues. With 5 bases removed from V and 1 base from J, the gap between germline ends came to 9 bases. Germline V lookup: CDR1 SGHAT, CDR2 FQNNGV.

The rearrangement links TRBV5-6 to TRBJ2-7; TRBD1 agrees at 10 bases. In germline, CDR1 is SGHDT, CDR2 YYEEEE. Trimming removed 2 bases from V and 7 bases from J; junction bases left unmatched: 6. The CDR3 extends over 14 amino acids. The CDR3: CASSFDRGPSEQYF. Here the CDR3 DNA reads TGTGCCAGCAGCTTTGACAGGGGGCCCTCGGAGCAGTACTTC.

The rearrangement links TRBV19 to TRBJ2-7; D is perhaps TRBD2 (6 bases). The germline V and J ends were trimmed by 3 bases and 7 bases, with 16 bases remaining between them. The CDR3 loop spans 14 amino acids. Germline CDR1 is LNHDA and CDR2 is SQIVND (reference sequence). In nucleotides, the CDR3 is TGTGCCAGTAGTATCTTCGGGGGTACAGTGGAGCAGTACTTC. This codes for CASSIFGGTVEQYF.

This chain links TRBV27 with TRBJ2-6; a weak D match, TRBD2 (5 bases). This CDR3 is 18 amino acids long. V gave up 7 bases and J gave up 0 bases, with 19 bases separating them. The V gene's germline CDR1 is MNHEY and CDR2 SMNVEV (reference sequence). This CDR3 reads CASTLRRNYLSGANVLTF. Written as DNA, the CDR3 is TGTGCCAGCACTCTTCGGAGGAATTATCTCTCTGGGGCCAACGTCCTGACTTTC.

The chain links TRBV18 to TRBJ1-1, with a tentative D call TRBD1 (6 bases). The ends were cut back, 9 bases at V and 3 bases at J, with 11 bases in the middle. CDR3 length: 12 amino acids. Germline loops: CDR1 KGHSH, CDR2 LQKENI. In DNA form, the CDR3 reads TGTGCCAGTATCAGGGGAGACACTGAAGCTTTCTTT. As protein: CASIRGDTEAFF.

Comments on this clone: Other DNA sequences in this sample translate to the same CDR3. The V call is TRBV2, the J call TRBJ2-2; 12 positions agree with TRBD2. Losses at the gene ends were 4 bases for V and 5 bases for J; bases not matched to a gene: 2. The CDR3 consists of 15 residues. The germline gives CDR1 SNHLY, CDR2 FYNNEI. Here the CDR3 DNA reads TGTGCCAGCAGTGGGACTAGCGGGACAACCGGGGAGCTGTTTTTT. It specifies CASSGTSGTTGELFF. Supplemented by reference TRBV2 and TRBJ2-2, the full variable domain reads EPEVTQTPSHQVTQMGQEVILRCVPISNHLYFYWYRQILGQKVEFLVSFYNNEISEKSEIFDDQFSVERPDGSNFTLKIRSTKLEDSAMYFCASSGTSGTTGELFFGEGSRLTVL.

This clone was detected ten times or more. The chain has TRBV20-1 and TRBJ2-1; 7 bases match TRBD1. This CDR3 is 11 amino acids long. Germline V lookup: CDR1 DFQATT, CDR2 SNEGSKA (reference sequence). With V trimmed by 7 bases and J by 5 bases, 2 bases remained unmatched. CDR3 in amino acids: CSVDRNNEQFF. CDR3 DNA: TGCAGTGTGGACAGGAACAATGAGCAGTTCTTC.

The chain links TRBV7-9 to TRBJ2-3; D is ambiguous. V lost 1 base and J 3 bases, leaving 5 bases between the germline ends. This CDR3 region has 13 residues. Per germline, CDR1 SEHNR and CDR2 FQNEAQ (reference sequence). The CDR3 here is CASSLGQTDTQYF. CDR3 coding DNA: TGTGCCAGCAGCTTAGGCCAGACAGATACGCAGTATTTT.

The chain is built from TRBV27 and TRBJ1-2, with D possibly TRBD1 on 6 matching bases. CDR1 is MNHEY and CDR2 is SMNVEV in the germline V gene (reference sequence). The CDR3 extends over 14 amino acids. Trimming took off 3 bases at V and 4 bases at J, with 12 bases between the two ends. The CDR3 protein is CASSLRGTGYGYTF. In DNA form, the CDR3 reads TGTGCCAGCAGTTTGAGGGGGACCGGCTATGGCTACACCTTC.

This clone was detected once. V gene TRBV7-9 combines with J gene TRBJ1-4; TRBD1 might be the D (6 bases). The CDR3 extends over 15 amino acids. Trimming cost V 6 bases and J 4 bases, with 15 bases left between them. Germline V gene data show CDR1 as SEHNR and CDR2 as FQNEAQ (reference sequence). In nucleotides, the CDR3 is TGTGCCAGCAGTCGTACACAGGGTGTTAATGAAAAACTGTTTTTT. The encoded protein is CASSRTQGVNEKLFF. Complete variable domain (other parts from reference TRBV7-9 and TRBJ1-4): DTGVSQNPRHKITKRGQNVTFRCDPISEHNRLYWYRQTLGQGPEFLTYFQNEAQLEKSRLLSDRFSAERPKGSFSTLEIQRTEQGDSAMYLCASSRTQGVNEKLFFGSGTQLSVL.

The V and J genes are TRBV2 and TRBJ1-1, with TRBD1 as a possible D gene (6 bases). The CDR3 totals 14 residues. Germline V gene lookup returns CDR1 SNHLY and CDR2 FYNNEI. V lost 4 bases to trimming and J lost 5 bases, with 14 bases between them. CDR3 nucleotide sequence: TGTGCCAGCAGTGCACAGGGCGGGGGGACTGAAGCTTTCTTT. Its protein is CASSAQGGGTEAFF.

This clone was counted a single time. The chain employs TRBV14 and TRBJ2-1, with a weak D call TRBD2 (6 bases). Between the trimmed V and J ends, which lost 2 bases and 9 bases, there was a span of 14 bases. The germline gives CDR1 SGHDN, CDR2 FVKESK. The CDR3 runs 14 residues. CDR3 loop: CASSQQWGVGEQFF. The CDR3 DNA sequence: TGTGCCAGCAGCCAACAGTGGGGGGTGGGTGAGCAGTTCTTC. Full variable domain (remainder filled in from reference TRBV14 and TRBJ2-1): EAGVTQFPSHSVIEKGQTVTLRCDPISGHDNLYWYRRVMGKEIKFLLHFVKESKQDESGMPNNRFLAERTGGTYSTLKVQPAELEDSGVYFCASSQQWGVGEQFFGPGTRLTVL.

The rearrangement joins TRBV29-1 to TRBJ1-1; D not resolved. From germline, CDR1 is SQVTM and CDR2 ANQGSEA. V was trimmed by 5 bases and J by 5 bases, leaving 12 bases between them. The CDR3 runs to 12 residues. This chain's CDR3 is CSVSKRWTEAFF. CDR3 bases: TGCAGCGTTTCTAAACGATGGACTGAAGCTTTCTTT.

This clone was counted once. The rearrangement joins TRBV11-2 to TRBJ2-7; tentative D call: TRBD1 (5 bases). Trimming left V 1 base short and J 1 base short, with 17 bases between. CDR3 size: 17 residues. Germline-derived CDR1 and CDR2 are SGHAT and FQNNGV. This chain's CDR3 is CASSLAMGPPRSYEQYF. The DNA of the CDR3 is TGTGCCAGCAGCTTAGCCATGGGGCCACCGAGATCCTACGAGCAGTACTTC.

The V and J genes are TRBV18 and TRBJ1-1; possible D gene TRBD1, 5 bases. Germline-derived CDR1 and CDR2 are KGHSH and LQKENI. The ends were cut back, 10 bases at V and 0 bases at J, with 18 bases in the middle. This CDR3 comprises 15 residues. The CDR3 DNA follows: TGTGCCACCCTCGGCATTCAGGGCCTGAACACTGAAGCTTTCTTT. Translation gives CATLGIQGLNTEAFF.

The chain couples TRBV5-1 to TRBJ1-3; 9 bases align to TRBD1. The CDR3 consists of 16 residues. V shed 1 base, J shed 4 bases, and the junction held 6 bases outside the gene matches. From germline, CDR1 is SGHRS and CDR2 YFSETQ. CDR3 bases: TGCGCCAGCAGCTTGAACGGACAGGGGTGGGGAAACACCATATATTTT. Amino acids: CASSLNGQGWGNTIYF.

The chain links TRBV7-9 to TRBJ2-1, with D perhaps matching TRBD2 (5 bases). This CDR3 is 13 amino acids long. V was trimmed by 2 bases and J by 6 bases, leaving 8 bases between them. Per the germline V gene, CDR1 is SEHNR and CDR2 is FQNEAQ (reference sequence). CDR3 loop: CASSLIGSNEQFF. CDR3 nucleotides: TGTGCCAGCAGCTTAATTGGGAGCAATGAGCAGTTCTTC.

Many counts were recorded for this clone. This chain uses TRBV29-1 with TRBJ2-2; 7 nucleotides line up with TRBD1. Germline CDR1 SQVTM, CDR2 ANQGSEA. V was clipped by 6 bases and J by 7 bases; unmatched bases: 2. The CDR3 spans 11 residues. CDR3 region: CSVQGIGELFF. The CDR3 bases are TGCAGCGTACAGGGGATCGGGGAGCTGTTTTTT.

This clone occurred many times. The chain joins TRBV5-8 to TRBJ2-1, with D unresolved. V was trimmed by 3 bases and J by 4 bases, leaving 17 bases between them. Per germline, CDR1 SGHTS and CDR2 YDEGEE. The CDR3 covers 16 residues. The CDR3 DNA reads as TGTGCCAGCAGCTGGTTCCTAGGAGAAGGGTACAATGAGCAGTTCTTC. Amino acid sequence: CASSWFLGEGYNEQFF.

Turning to this clone: Within the sample, other DNA sequences also encode this same CDR3. The rearrangement joins TRBV5-4 to TRBJ2-5; D is possibly TRBD1 or TRBD2 (5 bases each). The CDR3 is made up of 14 amino acids. CDR1 and CDR2 (germline): SGHNT, YYREEE (reference sequence). Trimming shortened V by 4 bases and J by 4 bases, and 14 bases separated the two germline ends. CDR3 in DNA: TGTGCCAGCAGCCCGGGGACGGTAGGAGAGACCCAGTACTTC. Protein: CASSPGTVGETQYF.

V and J are TRBV18 and TRBJ1-4; D unresolved. The CDR3 contains 13 residues. Germline-derived CDR1 and CDR2 are KGHSH and LQKENI. Trimming pared 3 bases from V and 3 bases from J, leaving 5 bases between. Here the CDR3 reads CASSPRSNEKLFF. The CDR3 coding sequence is TGTGCCAGCTCACCTCGCTCTAATGAAAAACTGTTTTTT.